This note documents a single TCR beta chain sequence. The entry originates in a study of circulating CD8 cells and anti-PD-1 response in melanoma. The QIAseq Immune Repertoire TCR panel built the libraries from approximately 15 ng of total RNA. TCRdb re-derived calls from the reads in MiXCR, one entry per CDR3 protein. The table lists hundreds of distinct CDR3 sequences, 8.4% of them singletons, with around 42% in the top ten. Live CD3+CD8+TCRalphabeta+ cells were sorted into four subsets by PD-1 and/or TIGIT. The specimen was CD8+ T cells from PBMCs, collected at baseline or after one month of anti-PD-1 therapy (not recorded which). This clonotype was sampled from a human donor with melanoma.

The CDR3 region is CASSLVGSSEFANTGELFF. CDR3 in DNA: TGCGCCAGCAGCTTGGTCGGTAGCTCCGAGTTCGCGAACACCGGGGAGCTGTTTTTT. J is TRBJ2-2 and V is TRBV5-1; D unresolved. There are 19 residues in the CDR3. V gave up 0 bases and J gave up 0 bases, with 18 bases separating them. Germline V gene data show CDR1 as SGHRS and CDR2 as YFSETQ.